The 4 T cell receptor beta chains below all came from one sample that was sequenced in a study of T-cell memory formation after mild COVID-19. Each CDR3 protein gets one entry after TCRdb re-called the 5' RACE reads with MiXCR. Among 450,000 to 700,000 distinct CDR3 sequences listed, roughly 17% were seen once. The sequencing input was PBMCs or a T cell subset sorted from them (not recorded which). These receptor sequences come from an adult woman who had mild COVID-19 (a few samples of this study predate the infection). Cell type and time point are not known.

This clonotype was counted a few times. The chain uses TRBV7-8 and TRBJ1-6, with unresolved D. The CDR3 length is 11 residues. Germline V gene data show CDR1 as SGHVS and CDR2 as FQNEAQ. V was trimmed by 3 bases and J by 8 bases, leaving 2 bases between them. CDR3 sequence (DNA): TGTGCCAGCAGCTTTGATTCACCCCTCCACTTT. It codes for CASSFDSPLHF.

The chain combines TRBV4-2 with TRBJ2-2; TRBD1 matches 7 bases. After removal of 4 bases from V and 2 bases from J, the junction contained 4 bases not matched to a gene. CDR3 length: 15 residues. Germline CDR1 reads LGHNA; CDR2 reads YNFKEQ. CDR3 sequence (DNA): TGTGCCAGCAGCCTGGACAGGAAAAACACCGGGGAGCTGTTTTTT. Residues: CASSLDRKNTGELFF.

This chain uses TRBV7-2 with TRBJ2-1; TRBD2 is a possible D gene (5 bases). This CDR3 comprises 13 residues. The V gene's germline CDR1 is SGHTA and CDR2 FQGNSA. The V end was cut by 5 bases, the J end by 7 bases, with 12 bases between. The CDR3 DNA sequence: TGTGCCAGCAGCACGATATCGGGGAATGAGCAGTTCTTC. This codes for CASSTISGNEQFF.

The sample holds a few counts of this clonotype. The chain uses TRBV7-9 and TRBJ2-3, with TRBD2 matching over 7 bases. The CDR3 is 16 residues long. V dropped 5 bases and J dropped 1; count of bases not matched to a gene: 9. Germline V lookup: CDR1 SEHNR, CDR2 FQNEAQ (reference sequence). The CDR3 DNA is TGTGCCAGCAGCGCCGGATTTCGGGGGGGCACAGATACGCAGTATTTT. As protein: CASSAGFRGGTDTQYF.